The clone carrying this T cell receptor beta chain was detected ten times or more. The sample is drawn from a study of T-cell memory formation after mild COVID-19. TCRdb processed the 5' RACE reads anew with MiXCR; each CDR3 protein has one entry. There are just over 400,000 distinct CDR3 sequences in the sample; around a quarter occur only once, and about 12% lies in the top ten. Per the germline V gene, CDR1 is MDHEN and CDR2 is SYDVKM. This CDR3 contains 17 residues. The J segment lost 2 bases and the V segment lost 5 bases, leaving 10 bases of the junction unmatched. The sequence came from an adult woman who had mild COVID-19 (a few samples of this study predate the infection). Cell type and time point are not known. This sequence joins TRBV28 and TRBJ2-1; TRBD1 aligns across 9 bases. The specimen was PBMCs or a T cell subset sorted from them (not recorded which). Written as DNA, the CDR3 is TGTGCCAGCAGTACCTTAGGGACAGGGATACCCTACAATGAGCAGTTCTTC. Protein sequence: CASSTLGTGIPYNEQFF. Variable domain in full (rest from reference TRBV28 and TRBJ2-1): DVKVTQSSRYLVKRTGEKVFLECVQDMDHENMFWYRQDPGLGLRLIYFSYDVKMKEKGDIPEGYSVSREKKERFSLILESASTNQTSMYLCASSTLGTGIPYNEQFFGPGTRLTVL.